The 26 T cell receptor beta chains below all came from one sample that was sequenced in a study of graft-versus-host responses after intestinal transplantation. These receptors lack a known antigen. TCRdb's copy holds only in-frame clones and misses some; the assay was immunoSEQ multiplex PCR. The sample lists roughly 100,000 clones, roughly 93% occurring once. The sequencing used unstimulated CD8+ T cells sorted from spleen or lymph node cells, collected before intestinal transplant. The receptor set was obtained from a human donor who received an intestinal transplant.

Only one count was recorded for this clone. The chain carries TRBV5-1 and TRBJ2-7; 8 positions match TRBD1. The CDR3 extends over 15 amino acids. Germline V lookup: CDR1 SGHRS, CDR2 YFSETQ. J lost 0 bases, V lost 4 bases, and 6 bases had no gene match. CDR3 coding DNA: TGCGCCAGCAGCCCCAAGGGACAGGTCTCCTACGAGCAGTACTTC. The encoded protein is CASSPKGQVSYEQYF.

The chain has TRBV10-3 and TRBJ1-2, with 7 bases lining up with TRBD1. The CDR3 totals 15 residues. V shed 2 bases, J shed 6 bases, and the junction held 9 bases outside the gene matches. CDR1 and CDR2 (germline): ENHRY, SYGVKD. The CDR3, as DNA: TGTGCCATCAGTGAGAACCCTGACAGGGTTGATGGCTACACCTTC. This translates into CAISENPDRVDGYTF.

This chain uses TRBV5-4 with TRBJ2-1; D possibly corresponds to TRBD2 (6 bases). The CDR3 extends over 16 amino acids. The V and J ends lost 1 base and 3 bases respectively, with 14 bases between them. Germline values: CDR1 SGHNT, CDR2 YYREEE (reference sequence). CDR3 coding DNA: TGTGCCAGCAGCTTGTCCCCCGGGGACTTCTACAATGAGCAGTTCTTC. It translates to CASSLSPGDFYNEQFF.

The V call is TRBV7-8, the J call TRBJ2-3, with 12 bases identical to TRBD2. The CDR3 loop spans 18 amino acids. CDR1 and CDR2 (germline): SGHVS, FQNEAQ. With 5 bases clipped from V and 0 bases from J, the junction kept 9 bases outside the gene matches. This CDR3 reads CASSLPTSGGRSTDTQYF. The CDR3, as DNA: TGTGCCAGCAGCCTCCCGACTAGCGGGGGCCGTAGCACAGATACGCAGTATTTT.

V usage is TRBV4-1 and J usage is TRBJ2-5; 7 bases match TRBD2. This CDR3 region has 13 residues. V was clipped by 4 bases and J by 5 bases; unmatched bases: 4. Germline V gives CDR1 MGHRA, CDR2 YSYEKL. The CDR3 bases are TGCGCCAGCAGCCTCCGGGGGGATGAGACCCAGTACTTC. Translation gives CASSLRGDETQYF.

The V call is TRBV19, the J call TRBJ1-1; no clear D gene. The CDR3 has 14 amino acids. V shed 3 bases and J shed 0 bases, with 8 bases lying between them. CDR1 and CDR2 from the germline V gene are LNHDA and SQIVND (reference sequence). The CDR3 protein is CASSIGQMNTEAFF. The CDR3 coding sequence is TGTGCCAGTAGTATCGGCCAGATGAACACTGAAGCTTTCTTT. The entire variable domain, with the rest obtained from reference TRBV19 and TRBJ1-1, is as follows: DGGITQSPKYLFRKEGQNVTLSCEQNLNHDAMYWYRQDPGQGLRLIYYSQIVNDFQKGDIAEGYSVSREKKESFPLTVTSAQKNPTAFYLCASSIGQMNTEAFFGQGTRLTVV.

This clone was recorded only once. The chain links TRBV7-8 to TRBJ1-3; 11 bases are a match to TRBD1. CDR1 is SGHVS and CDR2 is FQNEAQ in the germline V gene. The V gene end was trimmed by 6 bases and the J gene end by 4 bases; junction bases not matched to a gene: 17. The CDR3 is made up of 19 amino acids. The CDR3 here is CASSSRGGQGVQRGNTIYF. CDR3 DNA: TGTGCCAGCAGTTCGAGGGGGGGACAGGGGGTTCAGCGCGGAAACACCATATATTTT.

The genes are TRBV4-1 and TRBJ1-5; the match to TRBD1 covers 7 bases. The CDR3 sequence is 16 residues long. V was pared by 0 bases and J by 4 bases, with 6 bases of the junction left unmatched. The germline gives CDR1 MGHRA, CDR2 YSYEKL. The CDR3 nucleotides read TGCGCCAGCAGCCAAGAAGGATCAGGGGGGAATCAGCCCCAGCATTTT. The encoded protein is CASSQEGSGGNQPQHF.

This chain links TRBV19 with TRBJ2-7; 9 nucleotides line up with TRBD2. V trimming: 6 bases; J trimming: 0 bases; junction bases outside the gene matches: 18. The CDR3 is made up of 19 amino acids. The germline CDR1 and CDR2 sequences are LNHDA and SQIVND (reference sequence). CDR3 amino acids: CASSHWHRLAGPSSYEQYF. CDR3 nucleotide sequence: TGTGCCAGTAGCCACTGGCATCGGCTAGCGGGGCCAAGCTCCTACGAGCAGTACTTC.

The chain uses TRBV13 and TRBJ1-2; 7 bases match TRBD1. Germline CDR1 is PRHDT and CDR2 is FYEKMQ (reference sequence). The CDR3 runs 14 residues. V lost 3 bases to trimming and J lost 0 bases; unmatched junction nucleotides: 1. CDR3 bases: TGTGCCAGCAGCTTGGGGACAGCTAACTATGGCTACACCTTC. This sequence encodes CASSLGTANYGYTF.

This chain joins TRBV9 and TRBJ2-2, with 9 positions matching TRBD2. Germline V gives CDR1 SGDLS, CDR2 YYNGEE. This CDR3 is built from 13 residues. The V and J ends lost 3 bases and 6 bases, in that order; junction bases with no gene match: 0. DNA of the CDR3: TGTGCCAGCAGCGCTAGCGGGGCCGGGGAGCTGTTTTTT. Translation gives CASSASGAGELFF.

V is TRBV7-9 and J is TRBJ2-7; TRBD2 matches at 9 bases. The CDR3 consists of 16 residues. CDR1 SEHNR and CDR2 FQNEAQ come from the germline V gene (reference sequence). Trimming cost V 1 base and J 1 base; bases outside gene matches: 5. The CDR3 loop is CASSLEGLAGSYEQYF. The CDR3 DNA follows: TGTGCCAGCAGCTTAGAAGGCCTAGCGGGGTCCTACGAGCAGTACTTC.

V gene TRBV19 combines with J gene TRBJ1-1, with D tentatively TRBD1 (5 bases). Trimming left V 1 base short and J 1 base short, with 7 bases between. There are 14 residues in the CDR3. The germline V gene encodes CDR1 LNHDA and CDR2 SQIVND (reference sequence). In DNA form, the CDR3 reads TGTGCCAGTAGTATAGGGGACGGGAACACTGAAGCTTTCTTT. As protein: CASSIGDGNTEAFF. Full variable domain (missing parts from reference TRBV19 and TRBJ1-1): DGGITQSPKYLFRKEGQNVTLSCEQNLNHDAMYWYRQDPGQGLRLIYYSQIVNDFQKGDIAEGYSVSREKKESFPLTVTSAQKNPTAFYLCASSIGDGNTEAFFGQGTRLTVV.

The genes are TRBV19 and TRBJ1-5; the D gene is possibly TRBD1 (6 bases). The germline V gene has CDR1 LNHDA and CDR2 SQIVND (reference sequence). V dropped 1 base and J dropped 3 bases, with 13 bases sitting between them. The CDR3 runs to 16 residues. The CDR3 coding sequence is TGTGCCAGTAGTATAGCGACAGGACAGATCAATCAGCCCCAGCATTTT. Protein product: CASSIATGQINQPQHF. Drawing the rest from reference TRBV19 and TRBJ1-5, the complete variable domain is DGGITQSPKYLFRKEGQNVTLSCEQNLNHDAMYWYRQDPGQGLRLIYYSQIVNDFQKGDIAEGYSVSREKKESFPLTVTSAQKNPTAFYLCASSIATGQINQPQHFGDGTRLSIL.

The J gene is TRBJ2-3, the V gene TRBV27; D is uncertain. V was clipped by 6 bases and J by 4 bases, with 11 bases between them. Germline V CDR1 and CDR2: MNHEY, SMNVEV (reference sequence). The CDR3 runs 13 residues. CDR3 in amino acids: CASSQNPPDTQYF. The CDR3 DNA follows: TGTGCCAGCAGCCAGAACCCCCCAGATACGCAGTATTTT.

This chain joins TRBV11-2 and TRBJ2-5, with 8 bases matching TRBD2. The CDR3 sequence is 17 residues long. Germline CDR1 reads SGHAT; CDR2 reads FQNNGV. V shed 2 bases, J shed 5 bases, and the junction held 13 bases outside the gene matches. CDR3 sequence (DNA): TGTGCCAGCAGCTTAATTTCGGGGGGGTCTAGCGATGAGACCCAGTACTTC. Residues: CASSLISGGSSDETQYF.

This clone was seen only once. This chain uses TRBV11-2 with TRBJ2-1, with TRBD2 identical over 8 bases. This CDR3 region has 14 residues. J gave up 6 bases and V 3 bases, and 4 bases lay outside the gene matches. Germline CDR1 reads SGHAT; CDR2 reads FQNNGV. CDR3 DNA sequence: TGTGCCAGCAGCTTTCGGGGGGGCGTCAATGAGCAGTTCTTC. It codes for CASSFRGGVNEQFF.

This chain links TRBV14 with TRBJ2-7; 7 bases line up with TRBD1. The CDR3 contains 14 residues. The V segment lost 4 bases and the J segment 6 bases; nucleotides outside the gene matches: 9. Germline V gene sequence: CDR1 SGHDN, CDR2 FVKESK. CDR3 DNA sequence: TGTGCCAGCAGCCCGACAGGGAAAGGGGGCGAGCAGTACTTC. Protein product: CASSPTGKGGEQYF.

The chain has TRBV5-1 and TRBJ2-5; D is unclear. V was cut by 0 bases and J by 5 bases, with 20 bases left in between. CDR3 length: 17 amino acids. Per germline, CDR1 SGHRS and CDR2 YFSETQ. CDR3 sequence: CASSLDGTGPRRETQYF. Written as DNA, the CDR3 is TGCGCCAGCAGCTTGGATGGAACGGGTCCCCGACGGGAGACCCAGTACTTC.

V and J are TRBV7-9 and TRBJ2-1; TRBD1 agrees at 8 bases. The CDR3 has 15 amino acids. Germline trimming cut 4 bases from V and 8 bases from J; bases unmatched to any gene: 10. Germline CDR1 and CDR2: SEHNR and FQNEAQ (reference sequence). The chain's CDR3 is CASSSEGTGSYEQFF. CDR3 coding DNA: TGTGCCAGCAGCTCGGAGGGGACAGGATCGTATGAGCAGTTCTTC.

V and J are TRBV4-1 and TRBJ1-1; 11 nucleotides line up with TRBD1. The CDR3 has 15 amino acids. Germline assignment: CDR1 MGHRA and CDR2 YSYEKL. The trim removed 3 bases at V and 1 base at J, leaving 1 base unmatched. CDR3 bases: TGCGCCAGCAGCCAGGACAGGGGGCCGAACACTGAAGCTTTCTTT. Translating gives CASSQDRGPNTEAFF.

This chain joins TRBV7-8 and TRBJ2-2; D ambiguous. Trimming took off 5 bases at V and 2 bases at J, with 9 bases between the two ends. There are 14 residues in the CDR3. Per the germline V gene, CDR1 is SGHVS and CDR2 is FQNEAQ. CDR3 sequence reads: CASSLGRNTGELFF. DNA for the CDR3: TGTGCCAGCAGCCTAGGGCGAAACACCGGGGAGCTGTTTTTT.

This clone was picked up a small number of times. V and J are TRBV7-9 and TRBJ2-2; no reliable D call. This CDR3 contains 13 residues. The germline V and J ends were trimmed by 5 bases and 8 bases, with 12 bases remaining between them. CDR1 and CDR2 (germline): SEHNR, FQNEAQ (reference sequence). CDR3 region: CASSPPGDGELFF. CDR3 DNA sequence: TGTGCCAGCAGCCCCCCTGGGGATGGGGAGCTGTTTTTT.

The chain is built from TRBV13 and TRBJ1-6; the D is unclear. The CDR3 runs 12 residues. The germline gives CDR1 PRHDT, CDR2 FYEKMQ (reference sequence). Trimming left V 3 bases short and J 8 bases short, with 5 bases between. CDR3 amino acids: CASSFEDSPLHF. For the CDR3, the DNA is TGTGCCAGCAGCTTCGAGGATTCACCCCTCCACTTT.

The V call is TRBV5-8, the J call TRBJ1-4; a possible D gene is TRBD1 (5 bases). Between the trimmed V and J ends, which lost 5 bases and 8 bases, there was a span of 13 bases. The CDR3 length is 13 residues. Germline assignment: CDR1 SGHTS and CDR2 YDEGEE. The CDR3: CASRRGIPEKLFF. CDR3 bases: TGTGCCAGCAGGCGGGGGATTCCCGAAAAACTGTTTTTT.

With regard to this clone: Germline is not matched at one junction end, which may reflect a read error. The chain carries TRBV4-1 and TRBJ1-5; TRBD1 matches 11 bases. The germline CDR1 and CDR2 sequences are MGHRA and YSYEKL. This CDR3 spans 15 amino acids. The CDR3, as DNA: TGCGCCACCAGCGATGGACAGGGGGCAAATCAGCCCCAGCATTTT. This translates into CATSDGQGANQPQHF.